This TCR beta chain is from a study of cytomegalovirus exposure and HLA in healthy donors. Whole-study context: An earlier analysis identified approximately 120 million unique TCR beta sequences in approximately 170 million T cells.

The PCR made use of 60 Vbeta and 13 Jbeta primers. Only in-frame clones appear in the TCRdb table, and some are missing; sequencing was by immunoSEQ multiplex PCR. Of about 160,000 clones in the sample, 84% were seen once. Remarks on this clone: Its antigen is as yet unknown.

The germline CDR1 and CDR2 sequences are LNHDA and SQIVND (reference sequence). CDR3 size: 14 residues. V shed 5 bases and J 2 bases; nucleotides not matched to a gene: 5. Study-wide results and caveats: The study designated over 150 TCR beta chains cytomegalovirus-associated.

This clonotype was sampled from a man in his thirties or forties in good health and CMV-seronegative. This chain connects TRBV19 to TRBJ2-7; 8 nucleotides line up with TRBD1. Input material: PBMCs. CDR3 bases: TGTGCCAGTAGTGTGACAGGGGACCCCTACGAGCAGTACTTC. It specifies CASSVTGDPYEQYF.